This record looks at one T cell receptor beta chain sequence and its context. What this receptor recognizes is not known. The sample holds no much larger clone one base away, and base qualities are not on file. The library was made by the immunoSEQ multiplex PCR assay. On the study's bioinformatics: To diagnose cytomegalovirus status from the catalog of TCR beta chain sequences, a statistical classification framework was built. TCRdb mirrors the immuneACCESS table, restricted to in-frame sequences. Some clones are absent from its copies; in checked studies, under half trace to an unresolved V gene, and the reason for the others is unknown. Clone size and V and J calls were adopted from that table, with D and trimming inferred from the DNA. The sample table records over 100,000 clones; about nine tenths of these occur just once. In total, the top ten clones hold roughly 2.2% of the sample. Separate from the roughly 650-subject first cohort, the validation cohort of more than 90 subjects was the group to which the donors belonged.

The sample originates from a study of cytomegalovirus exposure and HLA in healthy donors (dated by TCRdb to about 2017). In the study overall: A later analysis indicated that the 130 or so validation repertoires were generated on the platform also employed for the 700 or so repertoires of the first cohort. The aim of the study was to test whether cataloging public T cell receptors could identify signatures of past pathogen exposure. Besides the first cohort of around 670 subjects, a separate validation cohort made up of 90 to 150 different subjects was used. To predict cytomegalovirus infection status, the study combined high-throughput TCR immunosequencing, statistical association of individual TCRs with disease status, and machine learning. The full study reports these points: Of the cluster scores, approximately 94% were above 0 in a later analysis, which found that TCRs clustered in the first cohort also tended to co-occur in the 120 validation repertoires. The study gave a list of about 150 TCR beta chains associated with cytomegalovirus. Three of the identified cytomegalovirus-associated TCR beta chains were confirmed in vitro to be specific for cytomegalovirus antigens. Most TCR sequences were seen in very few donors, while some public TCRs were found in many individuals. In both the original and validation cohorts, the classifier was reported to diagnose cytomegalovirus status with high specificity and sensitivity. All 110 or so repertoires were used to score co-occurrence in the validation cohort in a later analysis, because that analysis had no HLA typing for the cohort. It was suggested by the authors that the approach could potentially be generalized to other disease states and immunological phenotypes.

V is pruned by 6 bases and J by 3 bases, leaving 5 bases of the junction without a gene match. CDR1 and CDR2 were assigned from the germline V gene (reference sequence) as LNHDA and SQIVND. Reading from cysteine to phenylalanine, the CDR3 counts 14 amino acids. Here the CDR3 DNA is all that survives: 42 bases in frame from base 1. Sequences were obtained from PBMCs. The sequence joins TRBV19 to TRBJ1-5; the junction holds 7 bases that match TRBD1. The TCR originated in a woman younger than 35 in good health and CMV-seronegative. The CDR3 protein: CASRTGTANQPQHF. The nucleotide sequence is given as TGTGCCAGTAGGACTGGGACAGCCAATCAGCCCCAGCATTTT.